This entry is about one T cell receptor beta chain. These data are taken from a study of CD8 T cells in Susac syndrome. CDR1 DFQATT and CDR2 SNEGSKA come from the germline V gene (reference sequence). V gave up 2 bases and J gave up 2 bases, with 12 bases separating them. The length of the CDR3 is 14 residues. Random hexamers were used to reverse transcribe roughly 0.45 to 1 ug of RNA. One entry per CDR3 protein, called by TCRdb with MiXCR from the immunoSEQ multiplex PCR reads. The sample has about 110,000 distinct CDR3 sequences; approximately 94% are singletons. This receptor was obtained from a human donor with Susac syndrome. The sequencing input was CD8+ T cells from PBMCs. The J gene is TRBJ1-1, the V gene TRBV20-1; tentative D call: TRBD1 (6 bases). DNA of the CDR3: TGCAGTGCTAGATCTGGACAGACAAACACTGAAGCTTTCTTT. Translation: CSARSGQTNTEAFF.